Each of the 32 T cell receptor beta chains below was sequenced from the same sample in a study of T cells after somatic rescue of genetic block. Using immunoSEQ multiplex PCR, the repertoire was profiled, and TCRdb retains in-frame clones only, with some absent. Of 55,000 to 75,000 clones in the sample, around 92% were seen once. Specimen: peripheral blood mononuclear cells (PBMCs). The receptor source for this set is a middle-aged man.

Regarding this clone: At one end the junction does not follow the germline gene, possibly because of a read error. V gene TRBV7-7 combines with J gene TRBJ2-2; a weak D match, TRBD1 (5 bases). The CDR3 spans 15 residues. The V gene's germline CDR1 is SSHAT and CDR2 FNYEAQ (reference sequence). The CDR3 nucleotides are TGTGCTAGCAGCTTAGAAAGGGGTGTCACCGGGGAGCTGTTTTTT. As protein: CASSLERGVTGELFF.

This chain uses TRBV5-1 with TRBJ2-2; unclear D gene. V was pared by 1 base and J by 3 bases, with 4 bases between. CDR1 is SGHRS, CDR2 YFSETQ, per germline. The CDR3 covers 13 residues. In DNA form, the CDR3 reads TGCGCCAGCAGCTTGAGGTACACCGGGGAGCTGTTTTTT. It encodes CASSLRYTGELFF. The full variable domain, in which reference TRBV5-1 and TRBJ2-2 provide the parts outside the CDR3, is KAGVTQTPRYLIKTRGQQVTLSCSPISGHRSVSWYQQTPGQGLQFLFEYFSETQRNKGNFPGRFSGRQFSNSRSEMNVSTLELGDSALYLCASSLRYTGELFFGEGSRLTVL.

CDR3 residues: CSVEDELGSDTQYF. DNA of the CDR3: TGCAGCGTTGAAGATGAGTTAGGGTCGGATACGCAGTATTTT. V and J are TRBV29-1 and TRBJ2-3, with no clear D. V lost 0 bases to trimming and J lost 6 bases, with 13 bases between them. Germline V lookup: CDR1 SQVTM, CDR2 ANQGSEA. The CDR3 extends over 14 amino acids.

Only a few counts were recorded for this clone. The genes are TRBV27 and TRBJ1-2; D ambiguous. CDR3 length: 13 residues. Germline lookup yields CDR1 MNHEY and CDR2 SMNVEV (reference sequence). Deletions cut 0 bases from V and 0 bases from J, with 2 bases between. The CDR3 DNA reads TGTGCCAGCAGTTTATCCGCTAACTATGGCTACACCTTC. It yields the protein CASSLSANYGYTF.

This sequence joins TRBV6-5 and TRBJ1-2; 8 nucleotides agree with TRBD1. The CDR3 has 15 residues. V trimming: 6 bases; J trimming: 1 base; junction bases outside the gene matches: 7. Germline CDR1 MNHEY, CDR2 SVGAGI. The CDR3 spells CASRPHDRGNYGYTF. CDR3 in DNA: TGTGCCAGCAGACCACACGACAGGGGTAACTATGGCTACACCTTC.

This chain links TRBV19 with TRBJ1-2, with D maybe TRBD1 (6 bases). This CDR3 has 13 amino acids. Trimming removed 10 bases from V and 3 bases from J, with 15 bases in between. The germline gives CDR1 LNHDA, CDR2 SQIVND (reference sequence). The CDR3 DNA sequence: TGTGCCACTCAAGCCGCAGGGGACTATGGCTACACCTTC. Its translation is CATQAAGDYGYTF. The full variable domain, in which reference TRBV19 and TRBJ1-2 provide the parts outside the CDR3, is DGGITQSPKYLFRKEGQNVTLSCEQNLNHDAMYWYRQDPGQGLRLIYYSQIVNDFQKGDIAEGYSVSREKKESFPLTVTSAQKNPTAFYLCATQAAGDYGYTFGSGTRLTVV.

The CDR3 DNA follows: TGTGCCAGCAGTTTAGGCGGGGCCGGATATGGCTACACCTTC. It encodes CASSLGGAGYGYTF. V usage is TRBV28 and J usage is TRBJ1-2, with a tentative D call TRBD1 (5 bases). V was cut by 2 bases and J by 5 bases, with 12 bases left in between. The CDR3 is 14 amino acids. In germline, CDR1 is MDHEN, CDR2 SYDVKM.

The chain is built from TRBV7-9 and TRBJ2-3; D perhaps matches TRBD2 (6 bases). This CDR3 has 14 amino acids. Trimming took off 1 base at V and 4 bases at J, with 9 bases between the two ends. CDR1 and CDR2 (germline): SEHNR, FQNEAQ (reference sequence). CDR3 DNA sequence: TGTGCCAGCAGCTTAGTGCCTAGCGCAGATACGCAGTATTTT. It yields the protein CASSLVPSADTQYF.

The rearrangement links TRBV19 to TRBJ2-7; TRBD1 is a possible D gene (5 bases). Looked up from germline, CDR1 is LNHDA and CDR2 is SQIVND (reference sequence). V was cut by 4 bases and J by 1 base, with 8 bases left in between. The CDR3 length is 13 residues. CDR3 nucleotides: TGTGCCAGTAGTAGGACACGTTCCTACGAGCAGTACTTC. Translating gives CASSRTRSYEQYF.

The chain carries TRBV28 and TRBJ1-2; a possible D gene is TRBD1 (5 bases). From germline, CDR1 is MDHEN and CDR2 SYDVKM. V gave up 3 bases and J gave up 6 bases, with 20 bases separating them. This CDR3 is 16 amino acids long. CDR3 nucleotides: TGTGCCAGCAGTTTCCTTTCCCCGGCCGAGGGGAATGGCTACACCTTC. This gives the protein CASSFLSPAEGNGYTF.

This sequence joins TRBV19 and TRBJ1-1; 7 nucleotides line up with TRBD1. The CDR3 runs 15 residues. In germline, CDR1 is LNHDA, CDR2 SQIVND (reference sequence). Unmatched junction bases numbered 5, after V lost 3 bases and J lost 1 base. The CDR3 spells CASSILAGGNTEAFF. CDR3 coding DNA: TGTGCCAGTAGTATCCTGGCAGGGGGGAACACTGAAGCTTTCTTT.

The CDR3 coding sequence is TGTGCCAGCAGCCCGATTAACACCGGGGAGCTGTTTTTT. Its protein product is CASSPINTGELFF. V usage is TRBV14 and J usage is TRBJ2-2; D gene uncertain. This CDR3 is built from 13 residues. V lost 4 bases, J lost 2 bases, and 5 bases lay in between. Germline values: CDR1 SGHDN, CDR2 FVKESK. The full variable domain, its missing parts supplied by reference TRBV14 and TRBJ2-2, is EAGVTQFPSHSVIEKGQTVTLRCDPISGHDNLYWYRRVMGKEIKFLLHFVKESKQDESGMPNNRFLAERTGGTYSTLKVQPAELEDSGVYFCASSPINTGELFFGEGSRLTVL.

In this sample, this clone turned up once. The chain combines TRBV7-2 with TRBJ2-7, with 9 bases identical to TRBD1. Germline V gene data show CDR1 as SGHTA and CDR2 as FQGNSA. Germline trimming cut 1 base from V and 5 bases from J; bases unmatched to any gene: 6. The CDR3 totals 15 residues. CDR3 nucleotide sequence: TGTGCCAGCAGCTTAGGTCGCCGGGACAGGGACGAGCAGTACTTC. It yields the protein CASSLGRRDRDEQYF.

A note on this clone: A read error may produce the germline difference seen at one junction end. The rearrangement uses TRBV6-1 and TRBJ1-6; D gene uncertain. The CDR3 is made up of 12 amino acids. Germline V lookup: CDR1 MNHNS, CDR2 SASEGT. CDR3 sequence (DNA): TGTGCCAGCAGTGAACGTAATTCCCCCCTCCACTTT. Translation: CASSERNSPLHF.

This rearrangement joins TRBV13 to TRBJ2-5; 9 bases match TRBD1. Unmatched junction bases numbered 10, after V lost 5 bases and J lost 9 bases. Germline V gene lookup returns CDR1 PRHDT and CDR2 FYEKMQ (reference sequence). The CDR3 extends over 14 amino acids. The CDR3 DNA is TGTGCCAGCAGCAAACGGACAGGGGAGCTTGCCCAGTACTTC. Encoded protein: CASSKRTGELAQYF.

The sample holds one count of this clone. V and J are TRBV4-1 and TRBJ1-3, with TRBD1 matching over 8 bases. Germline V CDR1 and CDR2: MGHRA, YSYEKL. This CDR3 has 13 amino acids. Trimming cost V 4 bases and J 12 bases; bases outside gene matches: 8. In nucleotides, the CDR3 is TGCGCCAGCAGCCCGACCGGGACAGGCCACATATATTTT. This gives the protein CASSPTGTGHIYF.

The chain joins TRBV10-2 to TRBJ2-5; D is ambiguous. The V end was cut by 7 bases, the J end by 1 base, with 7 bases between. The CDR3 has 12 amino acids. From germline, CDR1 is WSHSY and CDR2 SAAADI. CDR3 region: CASMTAQETQYF. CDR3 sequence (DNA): TGCGCCAGCATGACGGCCCAAGAGACCCAGTACTTC.

The CDR3 DNA reads as TGTGCCAGCAGCGTAGCTCTGGGGCCCTACGAGCAGTACTTC. Translated: CASSVALGPYEQYF. V gene TRBV9 combines with J gene TRBJ2-7; perhaps TRBD1 as D (5 bases). From germline, CDR1 is SGDLS and CDR2 YYNGEE. The CDR3 has 14 residues. V lost 0 bases to trimming and J lost 2 bases, with 9 bases between them.

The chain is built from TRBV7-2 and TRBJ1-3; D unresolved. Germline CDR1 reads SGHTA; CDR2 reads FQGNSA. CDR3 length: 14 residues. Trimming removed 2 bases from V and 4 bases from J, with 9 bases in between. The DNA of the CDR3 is TGTGCCAGCAGCTTAAATCTCGGGGGAAACACCATATATTTT. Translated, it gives CASSLNLGGNTIYF. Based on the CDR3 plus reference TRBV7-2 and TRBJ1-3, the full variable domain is GAGVSQSPSNKVTEKGKDVELRCDPISGHTALYWYRQSLGQGLEFLIYFQGNSAPDKSGLPSDRFSAERTGGSVSTLTIQRTQQEDSAVYLCASSLNLGGNTIYFGEGSWLTVV.

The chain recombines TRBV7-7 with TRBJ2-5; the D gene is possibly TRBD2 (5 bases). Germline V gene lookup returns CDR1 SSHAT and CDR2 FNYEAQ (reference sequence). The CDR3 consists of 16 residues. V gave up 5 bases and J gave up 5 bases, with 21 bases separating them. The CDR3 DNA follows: TGTGCCAGCAGCCCAATCCGGGTCCCCCGAGGGGAGACCCAGTACTTC. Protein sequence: CASSPIRVPRGETQYF.

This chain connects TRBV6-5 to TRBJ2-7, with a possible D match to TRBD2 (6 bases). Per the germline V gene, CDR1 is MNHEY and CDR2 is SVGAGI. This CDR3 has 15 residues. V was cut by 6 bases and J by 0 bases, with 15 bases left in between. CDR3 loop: CASSLAGLTSYEQYF. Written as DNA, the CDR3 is TGTGCCAGCAGCTTGGCGGGGCTCACCTCCTACGAGCAGTACTTC.

The CDR3 coding sequence is TGCAGTGCTCAGGGTAGCTATGGCTACACCTTC. Its protein is CSAQGSYGYTF. The chain has TRBV20-1 and TRBJ1-2; D may be TRBD1 (5 bases). The CDR3 runs to 11 residues. Trimming took off 5 bases at V and 4 bases at J, with 8 bases between the two ends. The V gene's germline CDR1 is DFQATT and CDR2 SNEGSKA (reference sequence).

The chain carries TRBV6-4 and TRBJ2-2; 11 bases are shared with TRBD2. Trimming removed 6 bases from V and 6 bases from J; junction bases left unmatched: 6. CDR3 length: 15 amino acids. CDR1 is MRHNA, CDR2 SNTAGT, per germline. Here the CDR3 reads CASSLAGGVAGELFF. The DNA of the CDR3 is TGTGCCAGCAGCCTAGCGGGAGGAGTAGCCGGGGAGCTGTTTTTT.

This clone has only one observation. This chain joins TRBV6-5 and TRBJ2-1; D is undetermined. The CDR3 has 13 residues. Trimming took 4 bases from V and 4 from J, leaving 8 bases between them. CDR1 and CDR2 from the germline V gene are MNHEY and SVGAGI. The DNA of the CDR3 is TGTGCCAGCAGTTCGGACGCGTACAATGAGCAGTTCTTC. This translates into CASSSDAYNEQFF.

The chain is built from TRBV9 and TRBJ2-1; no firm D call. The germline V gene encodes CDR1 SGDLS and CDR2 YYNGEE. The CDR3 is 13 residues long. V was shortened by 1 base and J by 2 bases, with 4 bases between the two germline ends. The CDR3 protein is CASSVYPYNEQFF. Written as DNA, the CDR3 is TGTGCCAGCAGCGTATACCCCTACAATGAGCAGTTCTTC.

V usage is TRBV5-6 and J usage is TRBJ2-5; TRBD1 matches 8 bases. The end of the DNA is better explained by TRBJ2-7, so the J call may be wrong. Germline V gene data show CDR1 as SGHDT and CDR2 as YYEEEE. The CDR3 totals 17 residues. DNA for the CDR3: TGTGCCAGCAGCTTGTGGATTTTAACAGGGGGAAACTACGAGCAGTACTTC. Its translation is CASSLWILTGGNYEQYF.

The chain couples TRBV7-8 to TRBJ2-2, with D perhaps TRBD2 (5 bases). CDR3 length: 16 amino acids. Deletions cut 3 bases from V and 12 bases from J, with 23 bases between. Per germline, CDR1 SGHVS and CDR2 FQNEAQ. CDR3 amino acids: CASSLRGGSPTLKLFF. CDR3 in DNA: TGTGCCAGCAGCTTGCGCGGAGGTTCGCCTACGTTGAAGCTGTTTTTT.

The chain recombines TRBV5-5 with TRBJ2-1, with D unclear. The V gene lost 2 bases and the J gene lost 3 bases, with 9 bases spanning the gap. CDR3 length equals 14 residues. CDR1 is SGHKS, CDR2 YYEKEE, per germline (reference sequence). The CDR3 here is CASSFNPSYNEQFF. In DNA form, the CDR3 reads TGTGCCAGCAGCTTCAACCCCAGCTACAATGAGCAGTTCTTC.

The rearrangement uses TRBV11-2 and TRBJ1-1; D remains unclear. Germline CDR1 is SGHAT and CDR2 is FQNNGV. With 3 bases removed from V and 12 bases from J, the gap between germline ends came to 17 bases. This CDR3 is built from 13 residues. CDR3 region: CASSFLGSGGTFF. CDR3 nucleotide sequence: TGTGCCAGCAGCTTCCTGGGGTCGGGTGGGACTTTCTTT.

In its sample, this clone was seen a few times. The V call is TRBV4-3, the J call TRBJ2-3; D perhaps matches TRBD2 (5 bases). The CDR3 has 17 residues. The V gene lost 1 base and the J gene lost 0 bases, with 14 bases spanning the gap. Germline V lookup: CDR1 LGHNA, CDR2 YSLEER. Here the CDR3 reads CASSQARTAASTDTQYF. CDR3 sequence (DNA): TGCGCCAGCAGCCAAGCCCGGACTGCCGCCAGCACAGATACGCAGTATTTT.

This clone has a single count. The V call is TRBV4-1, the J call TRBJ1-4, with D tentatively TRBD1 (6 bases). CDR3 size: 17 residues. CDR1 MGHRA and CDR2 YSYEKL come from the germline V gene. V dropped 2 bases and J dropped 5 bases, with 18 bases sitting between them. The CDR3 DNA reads TGCGCCAGCAGCCAACCTTTTCGGGGACAAGGAAATGAAAAACTGTTTTTT. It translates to CASSQPFRGQGNEKLFF.

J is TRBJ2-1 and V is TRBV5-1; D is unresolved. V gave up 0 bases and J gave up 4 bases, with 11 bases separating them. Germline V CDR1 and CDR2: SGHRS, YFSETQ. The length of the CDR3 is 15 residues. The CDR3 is CASSLADDGYNEQFF. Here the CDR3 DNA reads TGCGCCAGCAGCTTGGCCGACGACGGATACAATGAGCAGTTCTTC.